The next 30 T cell receptor beta chains were all read from a single sample in a study of Tregs in tolerant kidney transplant recipients. Data came from immunoSEQ multiplex PCR; TCRdb stores just in-frame clones and leaves some out. The repertoire table contains 30,000 or so clones. The sample consisted of CD8+ T cells from blood, taken before the transplant. The receptors come from a human donor who received a combined kidney and bone marrow transplant.

With regard to this clone: The read stops 3 residues short of the end of the CDR3; the missing end is completed from the germline J gene. V gene TRBV7-2 combines with J gene TRBJ2-1; D is possibly TRBD1 (6 bases). V was clipped by 3 bases and J by 7 bases, with 10 bases between them. Germline loops: CDR1 SGHTA, CDR2 FQGNSA. The CDR3 runs to 13 residues. CDR3 bases read: TGTGCCAGCAGCTTCTCACAGGGTAATGAG. Translating gives CASSFSQGNE. The whole CDR3 protein is CASSFSQGNEQFF.

Comments on this clone: The CDR3 end is not reached by the read, which stops 3 residues before it; the germline J gene fills it in. This chain uses TRBV5-4 with TRBJ2-3; D call uncertain. This CDR3 spans 15 amino acids. V gave up 3 bases and J gave up 0 bases, with 11 bases separating them. Germline-derived CDR1 and CDR2 are SGHNT and YYREEE (reference sequence). The CDR3 here is CASSSLGGSTDTQYF. Partial CDR3 DNA: TGTGCCAGCAGCTCCCTCGGCGGTAGCACAGATACG.

In the case of this clone: The read halts 3 residues ahead of the CDR3 end, with the missing end drawn from the germline J gene. This rearrangement joins TRBV10-3 to TRBJ1-1; D perhaps matches TRBD1 (5 bases). Germline lookup yields CDR1 ENHRY and CDR2 SYGVKD. CDR3 length: 14 amino acids. V shed 2 bases and J shed 2 bases, with 9 bases lying between them. CDR3 DNA (partial): TGTGCCATCAGTGAGACCCAGGGAAACACTGAA. This translates into CAISETQGNTE. The whole CDR3 sequence is CAISETQGNTEAFF.

Considering frequency, this clone is medium-sized (0.01 to 0.1%). The CDR3 end falls 3 residues outside the read, so it is completed with the germline J gene. The rearrangement links TRBV7-3 to TRBJ2-3; the D gene is possibly TRBD2 (6 bases). This CDR3 is 14 amino acids long. V was trimmed by 1 base and J by 6 bases, leaving 11 bases between them. The germline gives CDR1 SGHTA, CDR2 FQGTGA. CDR3 bases read: TGTGCCAGCAGCTTAATAGGCGGGGTGGATACG. Translation gives CASSLIGGVDT. The CDR3 in its entirety is CASSLIGGVDTQYF.

Regarding this clone: The CDR3 goes on 3 residues after the read ends, and that part is filled in from the germline J gene. This rearrangement joins TRBV7-7 to TRBJ2-1, with D unresolved. The V end lost 2 bases, the J end lost 6 bases, and 11 bases lay between the germline ends. The CDR3 covers 14 residues. Germline V gene sequence: CDR1 SSHAT, CDR2 FNYEAQ (reference sequence). CDR3 DNA, as far as it was read: TGTGCCAGCAGCTTACAGTTGTCGGGCAATGAG. This encodes CASSLQLSGNE. In full, the CDR3 is CASSLQLSGNEQFF.

Details on this clone: The observed sequence ends 3 residues before the CDR3 terminus, with the missing tail filled in from the germline J gene. V and J are TRBV18 and TRBJ2-1, with D perhaps TRBD2 (6 bases). Germline V lookup: CDR1 KGHSH, CDR2 LQKENI. This CDR3 is 17 amino acids long. Trimming pared 3 bases from V and 4 bases from J, leaving 19 bases between. CDR3 residues: CASSPTYGERAYNEQFF. CDR3 DNA, as far as it was read: TGTGCCAGCTCACCGACCTACGGGGAGCGGGCTTACAATGAG.

As to this clone: The read halts 3 residues ahead of the CDR3 end, with the missing end drawn from the germline J gene. J is TRBJ1-5 and V is TRBV20-1; D is possibly TRBD1 (5 bases). This CDR3 is 15 amino acids long. Trimming shortened V by 1 base and J by 4 bases, and 14 bases separated the two germline ends. Germline CDR1 reads DFQATT; CDR2 reads SNEGSKA (reference sequence). The CDR3 DNA, read in part, is TGCAGTGCTAGAGTCAAGGGACTTGATAATCAGCCC. Translated: CSARVKGLDNQP. The entire CDR3 protein is CSARVKGLDNQPQHF.

As regards this clone: The CDR3 extends 3 residues past the end of the read, so its final part is completed from the germline J gene. The chain couples TRBV5-6 to TRBJ1-2; 10 nucleotides line up with TRBD1. The CDR3 runs to 14 residues. In germline, CDR1 is SGHDT, CDR2 YYEEEE. The ends lost 0 bases at V and 7 bases at J; junction bases unmatched: 3. The CDR3 region is CASSLGTGGGGYTF. CDR3 DNA, as far as it was read: TGTGCCAGCAGCTTGGGGACAGGGGGAGGTGGC.

Details on this clone: The read terminates 3 residues before the CDR3 end, so the remaining end is supplied by the germline J gene. The V gene is TRBV6-2 or TRBV6-3, the J gene TRBJ2-1; 12 positions match TRBD2. The CDR3 has 15 residues. Germline-derived CDR1 and CDR2 are MNHEY and SVGEGT. J lost 3 bases, V lost 7 bases, and 4 bases had no gene match. Partial CDR3 DNA: TGTGCCAGCACTATACTAGCGGGGGGCTACAATGAG. Its protein product is CASTILAGGYNE. The full CDR3 sequence reads CASTILAGGYNEQFF.

CDR3 amino acids: CSAKILAGGSTGELFF. CDR3 bases read: TGCAGTGCCAAGATACTAGCGGGAGGAAGCACCGGGGAG. This rearrangement joins TRBV20-1 to TRBJ2-2; TRBD2 matches at 12 bases. The sequence runs out 3 residues before the end of the CDR3; the remainder is reconstructed from the germline J gene. The trim removed 6 bases at V and 4 bases at J, leaving 9 bases unmatched. The germline V gene encodes CDR1 DFQATT and CDR2 SNEGSKA (reference sequence). The CDR3 length is 16 residues.

On this clone itself: The observed sequence ends 3 residues before the CDR3 terminus, with the missing tail filled in from the germline J gene. The chain recombines TRBV6-4 with TRBJ2-3; 11 bases are a match to TRBD2. Germline V gives CDR1 MRHNA, CDR2 SNTAGT. V was pared by 3 bases and J by 3 bases, with 2 bases of the junction left unmatched. The CDR3 sequence is 15 residues long. This chain's CDR3 is CASSEGLAETDTQYF. The CDR3 DNA, read in part, is TGTGCCAGCAGTGAGGGACTAGCGGAAACAGATACG.

Concerning this clone: The read terminates 3 residues before the CDR3 end, so the remaining end is supplied by the germline J gene. V and J are TRBV7-9 and TRBJ2-3; 7 nucleotides line up with TRBD2. CDR3 length: 14 amino acids. Per germline, CDR1 SEHNR and CDR2 FQNEAQ (reference sequence). Germline trimming cut 6 bases from V and 4 bases from J; bases unmatched to any gene: 7. CDR3 DNA, as far as it was read: TGTGCCAGCAGAAACGGACTAGTGGCAGATACG. It encodes CASRNGLVADT. The entire CDR3 sequence reads CASRNGLVADTQYF.

The CDR3: CASSRGVVSYNEQFF. The sequenced CDR3 bases are TGTGCCAGCAGTAGGGGTGTCGTCTCCTACAATGAG. This rearrangement joins TRBV7-9 to TRBJ2-1, with a possible D match to TRBD1 (5 bases). The CDR3 extends 3 residues past the end of the read, so its final part is completed from the germline J gene. Germline CDR1 and CDR2: SEHNR and FQNEAQ (reference sequence). The CDR3 totals 15 residues. V was clipped by 6 bases and J by 0 bases, with 12 bases between them.

A remark on this clone: The sequence runs out 3 residues before the end of the CDR3; the remainder is reconstructed from the germline J gene. V is TRBV5-1 and J is TRBJ2-1; 10 bases agree with TRBD2. The CDR3 spans 16 residues. Trimming removed 4 bases from V and 1 base from J; junction bases left unmatched: 5. Germline loops: CDR1 SGHRS, CDR2 YFSETQ. The CDR3 is CASSTGLASSYNEQFF. The CDR3 DNA, read in part, is TGCGCCAGCAGCACGGGACTAGCGAGTTCCTACAATGAG.

Concerning this clone itself: The CDR3 end is not reached by the read, which stops 3 residues before it; the germline J gene fills it in. The V and J genes are TRBV19 and TRBJ1-1; 8 bases agree with TRBD1. CDR1 and CDR2 from the germline V gene are LNHDA and SQIVND (reference sequence). The J segment lost 6 bases and the V segment lost 8 bases, leaving 14 bases of the junction unmatched. The CDR3 loop spans 15 amino acids. The sequenced CDR3 bases are TGTGCCAGTGCTCGGGGCGACAGGGGAAGGGCTGAA. This codes for CASARGDRGRAE. The whole CDR3 sequence reads CASARGDRGRAEAFF.

About this clone: The read gets to within 3 residues of the CDR3 end, and the germline J gene fills in the rest. The gene calls are TRBV2 and TRBJ2-7; tentatively, D is TRBD2 (6 bases). Trimming took 8 bases from V and 6 from J, leaving 26 bases between them. This CDR3 has 16 amino acids. Germline CDR1 SNHLY, CDR2 FYNNEI. The sequenced CDR3 bases are TGTGCCAGCGAGGGTGCGCTAGGGGACTTAGCCTCCGAG. It codes for CASEGALGDLASE. The CDR3, in full, reads CASEGALGDLASEQYF.

Comments on this clone: The DNA ends 3 residues before the CDR3 does, and the rest of the CDR3 is filled in from the germline J gene. V is TRBV4-1 and J is TRBJ2-1; 9 bases map to TRBD2. The germline CDR1 and CDR2 sequences are MGHRA and YSYEKL. This CDR3 has 16 residues. V lost 6 bases to trimming and J lost 8 bases; unmatched junction nucleotides: 14. CDR3 DNA, as far as it was read: TGCGCCAGCAGACCCGAGGTAGCGGGAGAGTATGATGAG. Protein sequence: CASRPEVAGEYDE. The full CDR3 is CASRPEVAGEYDEQFF.

As for this clone: From the germline J gene comes the end of the CDR3, since the read stops 3 residues before it. This chain links TRBV5-1 with TRBJ2-1, with D possibly matching TRBD2 (6 bases). This CDR3 has 18 amino acids. V was pared by 0 bases and J by 0 bases, with 16 bases between. The germline CDR1 and CDR2 sequences are SGHRS and YFSETQ. CDR3 region: CASSLGGLGISSYNEQFF. Partial CDR3 DNA: TGCGCCAGCAGCTTGGGGGGACTTGGTATCAGCTCCTACAATGAG.

Concerning this clone: The CDR3 is cut off 3 residues early in the read; its end comes from the germline J gene. V gene TRBV5-1 combines with J gene TRBJ2-1; 7 positions agree with TRBD2. The J segment lost 6 bases and the V segment lost 0 bases, leaving 3 bases of the junction unmatched. In germline, CDR1 is SGHRS, CDR2 YFSETQ. The CDR3 has 14 residues. CDR3 DNA (partial): TGCGCCAGCAGCTTGGGACTAGCCCGCAATGAG. It yields the protein CASSLGLARNE. The entire CDR3 protein is CASSLGLARNEQFF.

Concerning this clone itself: The read is 3 residues too short to cover the CDR3 end, so that end is filled in from the germline J gene. V and J are TRBV5-6 and TRBJ2-7, with D tentatively TRBD1 or TRBD2 (5 bases each). Germline V gives CDR1 SGHDT, CDR2 YYEEEE. The CDR3 is made up of 13 amino acids. Trimming shortened V by 2 bases and J by 4 bases, and 10 bases separated the two germline ends. The sequenced part of the CDR3 DNA is TGTGCCAGCAGCTTCAGGGAGTCTTACGAG. It yields the protein CASSFRESYE. The whole CDR3 reads CASSFRESYEQYF.

In the case of this clone: Coverage ceases 3 residues before the CDR3 finishes, and the germline J gene fills in the end. V usage is TRBV19 and J usage is TRBJ1-1; a weak D match, TRBD1 (6 bases). Trimming took off 5 bases at V and 5 bases at J, with 12 bases between the two ends. The CDR3 totals 13 residues. The germline V gene has CDR1 LNHDA and CDR2 SQIVND (reference sequence). The CDR3 reads CASSLRGYTEAFF. Partial CDR3 DNA: TGTGCCAGTAGTCTCAGGGGTTATACTGAA.

A word on this clone: The read terminates 3 residues ahead of where the CDR3 ends, so the germline J gene completes it. The chain combines TRBV19 with TRBJ1-1, with D hard to call. Germline assignment: CDR1 LNHDA and CDR2 SQIVND (reference sequence). V was trimmed by 3 bases and J by 5 bases, leaving 13 bases between them. The CDR3 runs to 14 residues. The part of the CDR3 DNA that was read is TGTGCCAGTAGTATTGAGGGTCCAAAGACTGAA. The encoded protein is CASSIEGPKTE. The full-length CDR3 reads as CASSIEGPKTEAFF.

With respect to this clone: From the germline J gene comes the end of the CDR3, since the read stops 3 residues before it. The chain links TRBV7-6 to TRBJ2-1; TRBD2 aligns across 9 bases. Germline V gives CDR1 SGHVS, CDR2 FNYEAQ. The J segment lost 4 bases and the V segment lost 1 base, leaving 8 bases of the junction unmatched. The CDR3 totals 17 residues. The CDR3 sequence: CASSLEKNSGSYNEQFF. The DNA read from the CDR3 is TGTGCCAGCAGCTTAGAGAAGAATAGCGGGAGTTACAATGAG.

About this clone itself: The CDR3 extends 3 residues past the end of the read, so its final part is completed from the germline J gene. The chain has TRBV19 and TRBJ1-2; tentatively, D is TRBD1 (5 bases). From germline, CDR1 is LNHDA and CDR2 SQIVND (reference sequence). The CDR3 loop spans 13 amino acids. The germline V and J ends were trimmed by 5 bases and 6 bases, with 13 bases remaining between them. Here the CDR3 reads CASSYGGSDGYTF. The CDR3 bases that were read are TGTGCCAGTAGTTATGGGGGGTCGGATGGC.

As for this clone: The read terminates 3 residues ahead of where the CDR3 ends, so the germline J gene completes it. V gene TRBV5-1 combines with J gene TRBJ2-7; the match to TRBD1 covers 8 bases. J lost 0 bases, V lost 0 bases, and 8 bases had no gene match. The CDR3 contains 17 residues. Germline assignment: CDR1 SGHRS and CDR2 YFSETQ. The CDR3 loop is CASSLASDRGNSYEQYF. The sequenced CDR3 bases are TGCGCCAGCAGCTTGGCCAGCGACAGGGGTAACTCCTACGAG.

Notes on this clone: The read halts 3 residues ahead of the CDR3 end, with the missing end drawn from the germline J gene. The chain couples TRBV5-1 to TRBJ1-1; 8 bases are a match to TRBD1. CDR1 is SGHRS and CDR2 is YFSETQ in the germline V gene. This CDR3 contains 17 residues. V dropped 4 bases and J dropped 0; count of bases not matched to a gene: 11. CDR3 in amino acids: CASSTKGQEDMNTEAFF. The covered CDR3 bases are TGCGCCAGCAGCACCAAGGGACAGGAAGACATGAACACTGAA.

Here the CDR3 reads CASSLIGTSGYEQYF. The covered CDR3 bases are TGTGCCAGCAGCCTAATCGGGACTAGCGGTTACGAG. The rearrangement links TRBV6-2 or TRBV6-3 to TRBJ2-7, with TRBD2 identical over 11 bases. The read falls 3 residues short of the CDR3 end, and the missing part is taken from the germline J gene. Losses at the gene ends were 6 bases for V and 4 bases for J; bases not matched to a gene: 8. The CDR3 is made up of 15 amino acids. Germline V gene lookup returns CDR1 MNHEY and CDR2 SVGEGT.

Worth noting for this clone: Read data end 3 residues before the CDR3 end; the end is taken from the germline J gene. This chain joins TRBV19 and TRBJ2-5; 8 nucleotides line up with TRBD2. Germline trimming cut 5 bases from V and 3 bases from J; bases unmatched to any gene: 11. This CDR3 has 16 residues. Germline assignment: CDR1 LNHDA and CDR2 SQIVND (reference sequence). CDR3 region: CASSSGSSGIKETQYF. The CDR3 DNA, read in part, is TGTGCCAGTAGTTCCGGGAGTAGCGGGATAAAAGAGACC.

This clone counts as medium-sized by frequency. From the germline J gene comes the end of the CDR3, since the read stops 3 residues before it. V and J are TRBV29-1 and TRBJ2-7, with TRBD2 identical over 7 bases. The V and J ends lost 7 bases and 4 bases, in that order; junction bases with no gene match: 7. CDR3 size: 12 residues. CDR1 is SQVTM and CDR2 is ANQGSEA in the germline V gene. The CDR3 bases that were read are TGCAGCGCGACTAGCCGCTATTACGAG. It specifies CSATSRYYE. The CDR3 as a whole reads CSATSRYYEQYF.

Of note for this clone: Read data end 3 residues before the CDR3 end; the end is taken from the germline J gene. The V and J genes are TRBV20-1 and TRBJ1-1; D call uncertain. With 1 base removed from V and 4 bases from J, the gap between germline ends came to 13 bases. CDR1 and CDR2 from the germline V gene are DFQATT and SNEGSKA (reference sequence). The CDR3 has 14 residues. CDR3 amino acids: CSARGWREATEAFF. The CDR3 bases that were read are TGCAGTGCTAGAGGTTGGCGGGAGGCCACTGAA.